This T cell receptor beta chain was obtained from a study of blood T cells in healthy people across ages. Study-level background: T cells yielded about one barcoded beta molecule per two cells through template switching. Study-wide results and caveats: Aged donors had fewer naive CD4+ cells and lower diversity than long-lived donors.

Donors gave around 10 milliliters of peripheral blood apiece. This clonotype was observed many times. Its matching antigen is unknown. Primers used in a second PCR of roughly 6 to 11 cycles were a sample-barcoded 5' primer and a J-beta primer mix. TCRdb independently ran MiXCR on the 5' RACE reads; one entry per CDR3 protein. The sample has roughly 500,000 distinct CDR3 sequences, 20% to 30% seen once; the top ten hold under 9%. These data also formed part of another study, on T cells of mothers and their children.

What was sequenced was blood. This clonotype originated in a boy aged 5-17 years in good health.

CDR3 amino acids: CASSSSAGQETQYF. CDR3 sequence (DNA): TGTGCCAGCAGTTCATCGGCAGGTCAAGAGACCCAGTACTTC. The chain combines TRBV12-3 or TRBV12-4 with TRBJ2-5, with D unclear. Trimming cost V 4 bases and J 2 bases, with 11 bases left between them. The CDR3 spans 14 residues.